This TCR beta chain came from a study of cytomegalovirus exposure and HLA in healthy donors. The study ran its PCR with 60 Vbeta and 13 Jbeta primers. In the authors' methods: Later analysis identified 80 million to 90 million unique TCR beta chains, approximately 11 million shared. The table came from immunoSEQ multiplex PCR; TCRdb's copy has only in-frame clones and leaves some out. V and J calls and clone size are as listed in that table; D and trimming were resolved from the DNA. The top ten hold around 1.5% of the sample, which has 150,000 to 200,000 clones, approximately 80% seen once. In the case of this clone: Its antigen remains unknown.

Study-level points and caveats: Sequencing probably produced one cluster of sequence variants that were highly shared. HLA alleles showed associations with 16,951 TCR beta sequences in a later analysis, at a 0.05 false discovery rate.

Per the germline V gene, CDR1 is MDHEN and CDR2 is SYDVKM. Trimming at V came to 4 bases and at J to 4 bases, leaving 6 bases not matched to a gene. The CDR3 runs 15 residues. The chain employs TRBV28 and TRBJ1-1, with TRBD1 matching over 10 bases. The receptor's source is a man aged 18-30 years in good health and CMV-seronegative. Sequencing was done on a sample of PBMCs. The CDR3 DNA follows: TGTGCCAGCAGTTGGGGACAGGGGCTTGCCACTGAAGCTTTCTTT. Its translation is CASSWGQGLATEAFF.